A single sample gave rise to the 22 T cell receptor beta chains below, sequenced in a study of blood T cells in healthy people across ages. A sample-barcoded 5' primer and a J-beta primer mix were used in a second PCR of roughly 7 to 11 cycles. TCRdb re-analysed the 5' RACE reads in MiXCR, keeping a single row per CDR3 protein. The sample consists of roughly 800,000 distinct CDR3 sequences, just under 25% of them appearing once. The same data also contributed to another study, on T cells of mothers and their children.

The sequencing sample was made of blood. The receptors were sampled from a boy younger than 18 in good health.

The chain has TRBV4-3 and TRBJ2-5, with D possibly matching TRBD2 (5 bases). The J call may be wrong; the DNA end is better matched by TRBJ2-1. Germline V lookup: CDR1 LGHNA, CDR2 YSLEER. CDR3 length: 15 residues. CDR3 loop: CASSHDVATRYEQFF. The CDR3 nucleotides read TGCGCCAGCAGCCATGATGTCGCCACTAGGTATGAGCAGTTCTTC.

This clonotype was observed a handful of times. V usage is TRBV4-3 and J usage is TRBJ1-2; D might be TRBD1 (6 bases). Germline V CDR1 and CDR2: LGHNA, YSLEER. The CDR3 is 14 residues long. V lost 4 bases, J lost 4 bases, and 13 bases lay in between. The CDR3: CASSRATGIYGYTF. In nucleotides, the CDR3 is TGCGCCAGCAGCCGGGCCACAGGGATCTATGGCTACACCTTC.

The genes are TRBV7-2 and TRBJ2-1, with D possibly TRBD2 on 6 matching bases. Germline values: CDR1 SGHTA, CDR2 FQGNSA. This CDR3 region has 15 residues. Trimming took off 7 bases at V and 11 bases at J, with 24 bases between the two ends. CDR3 protein: CASTQRGGAIRKQFF. Here the CDR3 DNA reads TGTGCCAGCACCCAAAGAGGCGGGGCCATAAGGAAGCAGTTCTTC.

This clonotype occurred a few times. The CDR3 spells CATSRPGEGVNIQYF. The CDR3 region has the DNA TGTGCCACCAGCCGCCCTGGGGAGGGAGTAAACATTCAGTACTTC. The chain recombines TRBV15 with TRBJ2-4; 7 bases align to TRBD2. This CDR3 comprises 15 residues. V was clipped by 5 bases and J by 6 bases; unmatched bases: 10. Germline CDR1 and CDR2: LNHNV and YYDKDF (reference sequence).

V is TRBV11-2 and J is TRBJ2-3, with TRBD2 matching 7 bases. Germline V lookup: CDR1 SGHAT, CDR2 FQNNGV. This CDR3 has 16 residues. The V and J ends lost 5 bases and 7 bases, in that order; junction bases with no gene match: 15. The chain's CDR3 is CASSRTKAGWGNTQYF. CDR3 bases: TGTGCCAGCAGCCGGACTAAAGCGGGGTGGGGAAATACGCAGTATTTT.

The V and J genes are TRBV30 and TRBJ2-1; D may correspond to TRBD1 or TRBD2 (6 bases each). Germline values: CDR1 GTSNPN, CDR2 SVGIG (reference sequence). Trimming removed 3 bases at V and 8 bases at J, with 14 bases between. There are 13 residues in the CDR3. CDR3 protein: CAWSRRGLDEQFF. The CDR3 nucleotides read TGTGCCTGGAGCCGCCGGGGGCTCGATGAGCAGTTCTTC.

J is TRBJ2-7 and V is TRBV6-5, with no clear D. V was clipped by 0 bases and J by 3 bases, with 6 bases between them. The CDR3 runs 13 residues. Germline loops: CDR1 MNHEY, CDR2 SVGAGI. The CDR3 region is CASSYSKRYEQYF. CDR3 nucleotides: TGTGCCAGCAGTTACTCGAAGCGCTACGAGCAGTACTTC.

The chain links TRBV7-9 to TRBJ1-2; D unclear. This CDR3 has 14 residues. Germline CDR1 SEHNR, CDR2 FQNEAQ (reference sequence). The V gene lost 5 bases and the J gene lost 4 bases, with 14 bases spanning the gap. This CDR3 reads CASSRPPEVYGYTF. As DNA, the CDR3 is TGTGCCAGCAGCCGCCCCCCGGAAGTCTATGGCTACACCTTC.

This clonotype was detected a few times. The chain joins TRBV27 to TRBJ2-5, with D possibly called TRBD1 or TRBD2 (6 bases each). TRBJ2-1 explains the end of the DNA better; the J call may be wrong. The CDR3 is 16 amino acids. Germline V gene lookup returns CDR1 MNHEY and CDR2 SMNVEV (reference sequence). The CDR3 is CASSPPYGGARNEQFF. The CDR3 region has the DNA TGTGCCAGTAGTCCCCCTTACGGGGGCGCTAGGAATGAGCAGTTCTTC.

This clonotype has a count of ten or more. The chain links TRBV29-1 to TRBJ2-5; a weak D match, TRBD2 (5 bases). This CDR3 is 12 amino acids long. V lost 8 bases and J 5 bases, leaving 15 bases between the germline ends. Germline lookup yields CDR1 SQVTM and CDR2 ANQGSEA. CDR3 coding DNA: TGCAGCTACCGGGCGGGTATCGAGACCCAGTACTTC. Translating gives CSYRAGIETQYF.

This chain joins TRBV11-2 and TRBJ2-2; D might be TRBD1 (5 bases). Germline V gene lookup returns CDR1 SGHAT and CDR2 FQNNGV. V was clipped by 0 bases and J by 4 bases, with 15 bases between them. This CDR3 spans 17 amino acids. CDR3 protein: CASSLDIQASGTGELFF. The DNA of the CDR3 is TGTGCCAGCAGCTTAGATATACAGGCTAGTGGCACCGGGGAGCTGTTTTTT.

The genes are TRBV4-1 and TRBJ2-3, with D uncertain. Germline assignment: CDR1 MGHRA and CDR2 YSYEKL. This CDR3 spans 18 amino acids. V gave up 0 bases and J gave up 4 bases, with 20 bases separating them. The CDR3: CASSQEWAERPFPDTQYF. CDR3 sequence (DNA): TGCGCCAGCAGCCAAGAGTGGGCGGAGAGACCTTTCCCAGATACGCAGTATTTT.

The rearrangement uses TRBV12-3 or TRBV12-4 and TRBJ1-1; a possible D gene is TRBD1 (5 bases). The CDR3 spans 13 residues. Trimming took 3 bases from V and 3 from J, leaving 8 bases between them. The CDR3 protein is CASSFREDTEAFF. The DNA of the CDR3 is TGTGCCAGCAGTTTCAGGGAGGACACTGAAGCTTTCTTT.

The V and J genes are TRBV28 and TRBJ2-1; D ambiguous. The CDR3 contains 15 residues. The V gene's germline CDR1 is MDHEN and CDR2 SYDVKM. V shed 3 bases and J shed 10 bases, with 19 bases lying between them. CDR3 amino acids: CASSFQAGVSREQFF. The CDR3 region has the DNA TGTGCCAGCAGTTTTCAGGCTGGGGTGTCGAGGGAGCAGTTCTTC.

V is TRBV3-1 and J is TRBJ2-7; TRBD1 or TRBD2 may be the D gene (5 bases each). Trimming took 4 bases from V and 2 from J, leaving 15 bases between them. This CDR3 spans 15 amino acids. Germline-derived CDR1 and CDR2 are LGHDT and YNNKEL (reference sequence). The DNA of the CDR3 is TGTGCCAGCAGCCCCCTCCGGGACCTTCCCTACGAGCAGTACTTC. As protein: CASSPLRDLPYEQYF.

The V call is TRBV6-2 or TRBV6-3, the J call TRBJ1-6; maybe TRBD1 (6 bases). Looked up from germline, CDR1 is MNHEY and CDR2 is SVGEGT. Trimming left V 6 bases short and J 9 bases short, with 21 bases between. The CDR3 spans 16 residues. In DNA form, the CDR3 reads TGTGCCAGCAGCTACGCCTTCCAGGGGTTCGCTTCACCCCTCCACTTT. Amino acid sequence: CASSYAFQGFASPLHF.

This clonotype was recorded a few times. V usage is TRBV7-8 and J usage is TRBJ1-1, with D hard to call. The CDR3 is 14 residues long. The germline CDR1 and CDR2 sequences are SGHVS and FQNEAQ. Trimming took off 3 bases at V and 2 bases at J, with 10 bases between the two ends. The CDR3 spells CASSFDWSNTEAFF. CDR3 bases: TGTGCCAGCAGCTTCGACTGGAGTAACACTGAAGCTTTCTTT. Combining the CDR3 with reference TRBV7-8 and TRBJ1-1 gives the whole variable domain GAGVSQSPRYKVAKRGQDVALRCDPISGHVSLFWYQQALGQGPEFLTYFQNEAQLDKSGLPSDRFFAERPEGSVSTLKIQRTQQEDSAVYLCASSFDWSNTEAFFGQGTRLTVV.

J is TRBJ2-1 and V is TRBV2; 13 nucleotides agree with TRBD2. The germline V gene encodes CDR1 SNHLY and CDR2 FYNNEI. The CDR3 is 17 amino acids. With 3 bases clipped from V and 7 bases from J, the junction kept 9 bases outside the gene matches. The CDR3 region is CASSDPGLAGKLNEQFF. The CDR3, as DNA: TGTGCCAGCAGTGACCCGGGACTAGCGGGGAAATTAAATGAGCAGTTCTTC.

V gene TRBV3-1 combines with J gene TRBJ2-5; 7 bases agree with TRBD2. This CDR3 is built from 16 residues. Germline-derived CDR1 and CDR2 are LGHDT and YNNKEL (reference sequence). The V segment lost 2 bases and the J segment 2 bases; nucleotides outside the gene matches: 8. CDR3 nucleotide sequence: TGTGCCAGCAGCCAAAAATGGATAGCGGGTCAAGAGACCCAGTACTTC. The encoded protein is CASSQKWIAGQETQYF.

This sequence joins TRBV14 and TRBJ1-5; tentative D call: TRBD1 (6 bases). This CDR3 spans 17 amino acids. CDR1 is SGHDN and CDR2 is FVKESK in the germline V gene. V dropped 0 bases and J dropped 4 bases, with 16 bases sitting between them. The CDR3 spells CASSQDWGGRGNQPQHF. CDR3 DNA sequence: TGTGCCAGCAGCCAAGATTGGGGGGGGCGAGGGAATCAGCCCCAGCATTTT.

This clonotype was seen a few times. The chain employs TRBV28 and TRBJ2-4; D not certain. The ends were cut back, 3 bases at V and 7 bases at J, with 16 bases in the middle. In germline, CDR1 is MDHEN, CDR2 SYDVKM. This CDR3 is 15 amino acids long. This CDR3 is CASSFLRSLWNIQYF. The CDR3 region has the DNA TGTGCCAGCAGTTTCCTCAGGAGCCTGTGGAACATTCAGTACTTC.

The rearrangement uses TRBV27 and TRBJ1-6; 8 bases match TRBD1. This CDR3 has 16 amino acids. The junction had 13 bases not matched to a gene; V was cut back by 6 bases and J by 9 bases. From germline, CDR1 is MNHEY and CDR2 SMNVEV (reference sequence). The CDR3 loop is CASRSSTGGGSSPLHF. The CDR3 nucleotides are TGTGCCAGCAGATCCTCAACAGGGGGGGGCAGTTCACCCCTCCACTTT.